This T cell receptor (beta chain) stems from a study of cytomegalovirus exposure and HLA in healthy donors. At the level of the study: Early released data comprised tens of millions of unique TCRs from HLA-typed donors.

The germline V and J ends were trimmed by 5 bases and 9 bases, with 17 bases remaining between them. The CDR3 length is 14 residues. Germline V lookup: CDR1 MNHEY, CDR2 SMNVEV (reference sequence). A note on this clone: Its antigen is undetermined.

Vbeta (60) and Jbeta (13) primers were used in the PCR. The assay was immunoSEQ multiplex PCR, and TCRdb's table has in-frame clones only and misses some. The sample records 170,000 or so clones, roughly three quarters being singletons. Study results and caveats: Presence/absence comparisons presumed near-even sequencing depth among donors. Across HLA loci, a later analysis found differing TCR association rates, with DRB1 most and HLA-C fewest.

The specimen sequenced was PBMCs. The chain has TRBV27 and TRBJ2-4; the D is unclear. This TCR came from a woman aged 50 to 60 in good health and CMV-seropositive. In DNA, the CDR3 is TGTGCCAGCAGTCCAGGCAATAATTTAACCATTCAGTACTTC. As protein: CASSPGNNLTIQYF.